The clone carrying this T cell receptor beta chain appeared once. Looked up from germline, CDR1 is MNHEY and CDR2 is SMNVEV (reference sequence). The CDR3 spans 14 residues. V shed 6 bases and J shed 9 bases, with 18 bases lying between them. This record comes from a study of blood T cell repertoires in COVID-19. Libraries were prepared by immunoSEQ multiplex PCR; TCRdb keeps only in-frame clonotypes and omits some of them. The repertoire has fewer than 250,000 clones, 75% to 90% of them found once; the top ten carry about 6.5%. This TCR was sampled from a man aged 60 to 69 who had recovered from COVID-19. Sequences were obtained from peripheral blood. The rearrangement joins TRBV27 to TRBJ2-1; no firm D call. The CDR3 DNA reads TGTGCCAGCAGGGATGATAACCGATCGGGTGAGCAGTTCTTC. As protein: CASRDDNRSGEQFF.